This T cell receptor beta chain is drawn from a study of blood T cell repertoires in COVID-19. The overall study: Some COVID-19 samples were acute and others convalescent; all came from the United States, Italy and Spain.

The germline V gene has CDR1 MNHNY and CDR2 SVGAGI (reference sequence). The CDR3 spans 14 residues. The junction had 8 bases not matched to a gene; V was cut back by 4 bases and J by 9 bases. Study processing details: Amplifying reference gene primers gave estimates of nucleated cell counts. Sequenced by immunoSEQ multiplex PCR; TCRdb stores in-frame clones only, minus some. V, J and clone size derive from that table, while D and trimming were established from the DNA sequence. The table shows about 200,000 clones, with 89% occurring only once. This sequence was found in a man in his 60s who had recovered from COVID-19. The sample consisted of peripheral blood. This chain joins TRBV6-6 and TRBJ2-2, with 7 bases matching TRBD1. CDR3 DNA sequence: TGTGCCAGCAGTTTCATTGGGACAGTCTGGGAGCTGTTTTTT. Its translation is CASSFIGTVWELFF.